What follows describes a single T cell receptor beta chain. Its antigen is as yet unknown. The CDR3 ends on some other residue instead of the conserved phenylalanine or tryptophan, so this is likely a read error. This sample was included in a study of naive and memory T cell subsets. Study-level points and caveats: This RNA-based method may be sensitive to activation-related transcript changes.

The SP2 primer and nested alpha and beta constant region primers amplified ligated cDNA in four rounds. Alpha and beta constant region primers primed reverse transcription for blood and skin samples. TCRdb used MiXCR to reprocess the 5' RACE reads, holding one entry per CDR3 protein. Of around 48,000 distinct CDR3 sequences detected, about 4.4% appear once; the ten largest clones hold around 0.84%. The library had UMIs added by 3' ligation of an oligonucleotide to TCR cDNA. Adult healthy volunteers gave 2.5 ml peripheral blood for whole-blood RNA. Reverse transcription used DNase-treated unsorted total RNA, aiming for 1 to 1000 ng. Per the germline V gene, CDR1 is SQVTM and CDR2 is ANQGSEA. The ends lost 5 bases at V and 2 bases at J; junction bases unmatched: 6. The CDR3 loop spans 14 amino acids.

The sequence derives from a female donor in good health. The chain combines TRBV29-1 with TRBJ2-3, with 8 bases matching TRBD1. The CDR3 nucleotides read TGCAGCGTTCAGGGACAGGTTTACACAGATACGCAGTATCTT. Encoded protein: CSVQGQVYTDTQYL.